Listed here is a single T cell receptor (beta chain). The CDR3 loop spans 14 amino acids. With V trimmed by 5 bases and J by 2 bases, 4 bases remained unmatched. The germline gives CDR1 SGHTA, CDR2 FQGNSA. These data originate in a study of OX40 agonist ivuxolimab in advanced cancers. TCRdb keeps only in-frame clones here, not all; method: immunoSEQ multiplex PCR. This sample has tens of thousands of clones; 81% occur once, and the top ten carry about 20%. The clonotype originates from an adult with an advanced solid tumor such as melanoma, head and neck, liver or kidney cancer. J is TRBJ2-7 and V is TRBV7-2; 9 bases map to TRBD2. Sample: CD4+ or CD8+ T cells sorted from blood, taken in a trial of the OX40 agonist ivuxolimab. The CDR3 sequence: CASSRSGGPYEQYF. In nucleotides, the CDR3 is TGTGCCAGCAGCCGTAGCGGGGGACCCTACGAGCAGTACTTC.